These T cell receptor beta chains were read from a single sample in a study of EBV T-cell therapy then PD-1 blockade in nasopharyngeal carcinoma. Profiled with immunoSEQ multiplex PCR; TCRdb holds only in-frame clones, not every one. Of about 17,000 clones in the sample, around 80% were seen once. Their antigens are not known. This specimen was CD8+ T cells from blood, taken at day 0 from a patient whose treatment included autologous EBV-specific T cells and nivolumab. The source of these receptors is a man aged 35-49 years with nasopharyngeal carcinoma. Both conserved end residues are part of each CDR3. Fields, in order: D gene, V gene, J gene, clone size, CDR3 DNA, CDR3 protein. D genes are given only for firm matches. Clone size is given for some rows only: seen once, a few or many times, or a class if the clone is expanded.

TRBD1	TRBV4-1	TRBJ2-1	once	TGCGCCAGCAGCCCCCTACCGGGACAGGTCTCCTACAATGAGCAGTTCTTC	CASSPLPGQVSYNEQFF
NA	TRBV5-1	TRBJ2-3	NA	TGCGCCAGCAGCTTGTGGCCGGGGACAGATACGCAGTATTTT	CASSLWPGTDTQYF
TRBD1	TRBV7-9	TRBJ2-7	NA	TGTGCCAGCAGCTCCACTACAGGGGGCTACGAGCAGTACTTC	CASSSTTGGYEQYF
TRBD1	TRBV13	TRBJ2-1	NA	TGTGCCAGCAGCTCCCGGACAGGGGGCACGCAGGGTGAGCAGTTCTTC	CASSSRTGGTQGEQFF
NA	TRBV7-9	TRBJ1-1	NA	TGTGCCAGCAGCTCGACCCGACGCCCGGGGGCTGAAGCTTTCTTT	CASSSTRRPGAEAFF
NA	TRBV25-1	TRBJ1-2	NA	TGTGCCAGCAGGTCGGGTCTCTATGGCTACACCTTC	CASRSGLYGYTF
TRBD1	TRBV30	TRBJ2-7	once	TGTGCCTGGAGTGTCAATCCGGGACAGACGACCTACGAGCAGTACTTC	CAWSVNPGQTTYEQYF
NA	TRBV4-2	TRBJ2-7	NA	TGTGCCAGCAGCCAAGAAGGGGGGCCCTGGTACGAGCAGTACTTC	CASSQEGGPWYEQYF
NA	TRBV10-3	TRBJ1-1	NA	TGTGCCATCAACGGGGGAATGAACACTGAAGCTTTCTTT	CAINGGMNTEAFF
TRBD2	TRBV5-8	TRBJ2-7	NA	TGTGCCAGCAGCTTGGCAGGACTAGCGGGGGGATTCTACGAGCAGTACTTC	CASSLAGLAGGFYEQYF
TRBD2	TRBV27	TRBJ2-1	NA	TGTGCCAGCAGTCCCCGGATAGCGGGGACCTACAATGAGCAGTTCTTC	CASSPRIAGTYNEQFF
TRBD2	TRBV24-1	TRBJ2-3	NA	TGTGCCACCAGTGCTTTTGGGGGCGAGCGGGGGGGCGGAGATACGCAGTATTTT	CATSAFGGERGGGDTQYF
NA	TRBV6-6	TRBJ1-2	NA	TGTGCCAGCAGTCAGACAGGTGACGGCTACACCTTC	CASSQTGDGYTF
NA	TRBV28	TRBJ2-5	NA	TGTGCCAGCAGTTTGGGCGCTCTCCAAGGGGAGACCCAGTACTTC	CASSLGALQGETQYF
NA	TRBV4-3	TRBJ1-1	few	TGCGCCAGCAGCCAAGCCCTTTTCTCAGGCACTGAAGCTTTCTTT	CASSQALFSGTEAFF
TRBD1	TRBV7-6	TRBJ2-7	NA	TGTGCCAGCAGCTTTAAAGGGGACAGGGGCTACGAGCAGTACTTC	CASSFKGDRGYEQYF
TRBD1	TRBV24-1	TRBJ1-2	NA	TGTGCCACCAGTGATTCCGACAGGGGGAACTATGGCTACACCTTC	CATSDSDRGNYGYTF
TRBD1	TRBV6-2/TRBV6-3	TRBJ1-2	NA	TGTGCCAGCAGTTACGGGGCCAGGGGGTTCTATGGCTACACCTTC	CASSYGARGFYGYTF
NA	TRBV13	TRBJ2-7	NA	TGTGCCAGCAGCTCCGATAAACAGGACTACTACGAGCAGTACTTC	CASSSDKQDYYEQYF
NA	TRBV30	TRBJ2-3	NA	TGTGCCTGGAGTGACAGCACAGATACGCAGTATTTT	CAWSDSTDTQYF